What follows are 13 T cell receptor beta chains derived from one specimen sequenced in a study of blood T cell repertoires in COVID-19 (dated by TCRdb to the early 2020s). Library preparation used the immunoSEQ multiplex PCR assay. What TCRdb holds here is the immuneACCESS table cut down to in-frame rearrangements. Part of the clones is not present; checked against another copy, under half of the missing clones reflect an unresolved V gene, and the others are unexplained. Here the sample has roughly 100,000 clones; more than 70% occur a single time. The ten largest clones represent 20% to 30% of the sample. Sequencing was carried out using peripheral blood. All receptors come from a human donor in a cohort sampled during active COVID-19.

This clone was seen a handful of times. This chain joins TRBV2 and TRBJ1-1; TRBD1 aligns across 7 bases. This CDR3 contains 15 residues. Losses at the gene ends were 7 bases for V and 5 bases for J; bases not matched to a gene: 13. The germline gives CDR1 SNHLY, CDR2 FYNNEI. The CDR3 reads CASKPWDSSKTEAFF. Here the CDR3 DNA reads TGTGCCAGCAAACCCTGGGACAGCTCAAAGACTGAAGCTTTCTTT.

This clone was seen a few times. The rearrangement links TRBV7-2 to TRBJ2-7, with D possibly TRBD1 on 5 matching bases. Trimming took off 7 bases at V and 0 bases at J, with 16 bases between the two ends. The germline CDR1 and CDR2 sequences are SGHTA and FQGNSA. The CDR3 extends over 15 amino acids. This CDR3 reads CASNSGLLSSYEQYF. The CDR3 nucleotides are TGTGCCAGCAATTCAGGGCTTTTGAGCTCCTACGAGCAGTACTTC.

Here the CDR3 DNA reads TGTGCCAGCAGCCAAGATCCCCGACTAGCGGGGGGGATGTACCAAGAGACCCAGTACTTC. Its protein is CASSQDPRLAGGMYQETQYF. The rearrangement uses TRBV3-1 (or the pseudogene TRBV3-2) and TRBJ2-5; 14 bases align to TRBD2. CDR1 is LGHDT and CDR2 is YNNKEL in the germline V gene (reference sequence). There are 20 residues in the CDR3. V lost 0 bases and J lost 0; bases outside the gene matches: 9.

The chain links TRBV30 to TRBJ2-1; 8 bases match TRBD2. The length of the CDR3 is 12 residues. Germline lookup yields CDR1 GTSNPN and CDR2 SVGIG (reference sequence). With 0 bases clipped from V and 13 bases from J, the junction kept 5 bases outside the gene matches. CDR3 nucleotides: TGTGCCTGGAGTGTTGGGACTAGAAGTCAGTTCTTC. Translation: CAWSVGTRSQFF.

The chain recombines TRBV29-1 with TRBJ2-7; no clear D. The CDR3 length is 12 residues. Germline values: CDR1 SQVTM, CDR2 ANQGSEA. The V and J ends lost 6 bases and 1 base respectively, with 10 bases between them. In nucleotides, the CDR3 is TGCAGCGTCCTCGACACTTCCTACGAGCAGTACTTC. This codes for CSVLDTSYEQYF.

V and J are TRBV30 and TRBJ2-3; TRBD1 agrees at 9 bases. Germline values: CDR1 GTSNPN, CDR2 SVGIG (reference sequence). Trimming cost V 4 bases and J 3 bases; bases outside gene matches: 8. There are 15 residues in the CDR3. As DNA, the CDR3 is TGTGCCTGGACCCGGACAGGGGTCAGGACAGATACGCAGTATTTT. Translating gives CAWTRTGVRTDTQYF. Variable domain in full (rest from reference TRBV30 and TRBJ2-3): SQTIHQWPATLVQPVGSPLSLECTVEGTSNPNLYWYRQAAGRGLQLLFYSVGIGQISSEVPQNLSASRPQDRQFILSSKKLLLSDSGFYLCAWTRTGVRTDTQYFGPGTRLTVL.

The chain has TRBV4-3 and TRBJ2-1; 8 bases are a match to TRBD2. The CDR3 covers 17 residues. The V gene end was trimmed by 0 bases and the J gene end by 0 bases; junction bases not matched to a gene: 4. Germline assignment: CDR1 LGHNA and CDR2 YSLEER. CDR3 DNA: TGCGCCAGCAGCCAAGAAGTGCTAGCGGGCTCCTACAATGAGCAGTTCTTC. It yields the protein CASSQEVLAGSYNEQFF.

This chain connects TRBV6-1 to TRBJ1-2; 9 positions agree with TRBD1. Germline trimming cut 3 bases from V and 5 bases from J; bases unmatched to any gene: 4. Per germline, CDR1 MNHNS and CDR2 SASEGT. This CDR3 has 14 residues. Here the CDR3 reads CASSEEGQGYGYTF. DNA of the CDR3: TGTGCCAGCAGTGAGGAGGGACAGGGATATGGCTACACCTTC.

The J gene is TRBJ1-6, the V gene TRBV19; 8 bases map to TRBD1. V lost 5 bases, J lost 7 bases, and 7 bases stayed unmatched. CDR1 is LNHDA, CDR2 SQIVND, per germline (reference sequence). The CDR3 length is 15 residues. CDR3 residues: CASSSGQGRNSPLHF. The CDR3, as DNA: TGTGCCAGTAGTTCCGGACAGGGACGGAATTCACCCCTCCACTTT.

In this sample, this clone turned up many times. V and J are TRBV6-6 and TRBJ2-7; D unclear. The CDR3 spans 14 residues. With 4 bases removed from V and 4 bases from J, the gap between germline ends came to 14 bases. Germline loops: CDR1 MNHNY, CDR2 SVGAGI (reference sequence). CDR3 bases: TGTGCCAGCAGTTCCCCCTCCCGGGTGTACGAGCAGTACTTC. Amino acids: CASSSPSRVYEQYF.

The chain uses TRBV12-3 or TRBV12-4 and TRBJ2-2; D remains ambiguous. The CDR3 loop spans 13 amino acids. V dropped 5 bases and J dropped 3 bases, with 7 bases sitting between them. As DNA, the CDR3 is TGTGCCAGCAGTCTACAGTACACCGGGGAGCTGTTTTTT. Its protein is CASSLQYTGELFF.

The rearrangement uses TRBV5-1 and TRBJ2-2, with D unclear. CDR3 size: 14 residues. Per germline, CDR1 SGHRS and CDR2 YFSETQ. V was pared by 0 bases and J by 5 bases, with 8 bases between. The CDR3 DNA sequence: TGCGCCAGCAGCTTGGATCCGCAGACCGGGGAGCTGTTTTTT. It codes for CASSLDPQTGELFF.

This chain links TRBV7-3 with TRBJ2-3; D may be TRBD1 (7 bases). V lost 4 bases, J lost 6 bases, and 14 bases lay in between. The CDR3 is 14 residues long. From germline, CDR1 is SGHTA and CDR2 FQGTGA. CDR3: CASSSRDSGDTQYF. CDR3 bases: TGTGCCAGCAGCTCCCGGGACAGCGGGGATACGCAGTATTTT. Full variable domain (rest looked up from reference TRBV7-3 and TRBJ2-3): GAGVSQTPSNKVTEKGKYVELRCDPISGHTALYWYRQSLGQGPEFLIYFQGTGAADDSGLPNDRFFAVRPEGSVSTLKIQRTERGDSAVYLCASSSRDSGDTQYFGPGTRLTVL.